This T cell receptor (beta chain) was sequenced for a study of cytomegalovirus exposure and HLA in healthy donors. General study findings and limits: Several of the most significant clusters were apparently associated with common viral pathogens in a later analysis. For TCR beta chains, V- and J-gene trimming was later linked to a missense DCLRE1C variant. Sequencing depth across donors, presence/absence analyses assumed, was roughly uniform. Later work found most CMV-associated TCR beta chains apparently HLA-restricted.

About this clone itself: Its antigen remains unidentified.

13 Jbeta primers and 60 Vbeta primers were used for the PCR. Profiled with immunoSEQ multiplex PCR; TCRdb holds only in-frame clones, not every one. This table has roughly 200,000 clones, about 80% appearing once. This TCR was sampled from a woman aged 45-65 years in good health and CMV-seronegative. The sample consisted of PBMCs.

The DNA for the CDR3 is TGTGCCAGCAGCTCACTAGCGGGGGGGCCAGAGACCCAGTACTTC. The encoded protein is CASSSLAGGPETQYF. The gene calls are TRBV7-9 and TRBJ2-5; 13 bases fit TRBD2. This CDR3 is 15 amino acids long. The germline gives CDR1 SEHNR, CDR2 FQNEAQ (reference sequence). V shed 4 bases, J shed 4 bases, and the junction held 3 bases outside the gene matches.